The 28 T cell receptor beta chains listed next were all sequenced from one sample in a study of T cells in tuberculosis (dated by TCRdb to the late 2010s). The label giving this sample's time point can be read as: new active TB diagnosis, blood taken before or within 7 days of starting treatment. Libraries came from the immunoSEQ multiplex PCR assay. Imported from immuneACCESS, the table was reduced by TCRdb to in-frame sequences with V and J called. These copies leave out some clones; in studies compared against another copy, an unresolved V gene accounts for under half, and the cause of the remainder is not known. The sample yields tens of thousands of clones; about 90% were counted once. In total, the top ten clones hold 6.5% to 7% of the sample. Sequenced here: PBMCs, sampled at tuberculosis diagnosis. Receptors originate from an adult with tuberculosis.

The DNA of the CDR3 is TGTGCCAGCAGCTTACACGGGGGGCCGATCACCGGGGAGCTGTTTTTT. Amino acid sequence: CASSLHGGPITGELFF. V gene TRBV7-3 combines with J gene TRBJ2-2; tentative D call: TRBD2 (7 bases). V lost 2 bases and J lost 4, with 14 bases in between. Germline V CDR1 and CDR2: SGHTA, FQGTGA. This CDR3 has 16 residues. The full variable domain, rest sourced from reference TRBV7-3 and TRBJ2-2, is GAGVSQTPSNKVTEKGKYVELRCDPISGHTALYWYRQSLGQGPEFLIYFQGTGAADDSGLPNDRFFAVRPEGSVSTLKIQRTERGDSAVYLCASSLHGGPITGELFFGEGSRLTVL.

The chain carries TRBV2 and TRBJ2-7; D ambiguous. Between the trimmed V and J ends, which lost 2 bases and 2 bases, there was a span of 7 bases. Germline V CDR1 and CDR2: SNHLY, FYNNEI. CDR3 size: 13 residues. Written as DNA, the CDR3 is TGTGCCAGCAGTGAAACGGCGGCCTACGAGCAGTACTTC. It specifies CASSETAAYEQYF.

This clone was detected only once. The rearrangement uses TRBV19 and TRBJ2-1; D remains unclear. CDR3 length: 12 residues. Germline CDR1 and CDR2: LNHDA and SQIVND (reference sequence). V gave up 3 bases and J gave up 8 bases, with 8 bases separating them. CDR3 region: CASSISGDEQFF. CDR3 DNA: TGTGCCAGTAGTATTTCGGGTGATGAGCAGTTCTTC.

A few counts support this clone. The CDR3 reads CASSEISSNQPQHF. The CDR3 DNA is TGTGCCAGCAGTGAAATAAGCTCTAATCAGCCCCAGCATTTT. The chain is built from TRBV2 and TRBJ1-5; D call uncertain. This CDR3 is built from 14 residues. The V gene's germline CDR1 is SNHLY and CDR2 FYNNEI. V was trimmed by 2 bases and J by 4 bases, leaving 9 bases between them.

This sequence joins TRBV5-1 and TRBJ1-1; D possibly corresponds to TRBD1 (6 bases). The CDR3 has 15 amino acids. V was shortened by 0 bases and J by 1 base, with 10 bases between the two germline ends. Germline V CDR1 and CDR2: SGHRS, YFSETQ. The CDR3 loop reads CASSLASGQNTEAFF. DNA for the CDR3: TGCGCCAGCAGCTTGGCCTCGGGACAGAACACTGAAGCTTTCTTT.

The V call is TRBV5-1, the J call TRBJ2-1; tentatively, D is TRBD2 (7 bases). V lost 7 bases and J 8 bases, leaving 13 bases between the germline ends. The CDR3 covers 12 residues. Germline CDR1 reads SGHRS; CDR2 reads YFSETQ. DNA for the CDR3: TGCGCCAGCGGGGGGGCAAGCCATGAGCAGTTCTTC. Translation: CASGGASHEQFF.

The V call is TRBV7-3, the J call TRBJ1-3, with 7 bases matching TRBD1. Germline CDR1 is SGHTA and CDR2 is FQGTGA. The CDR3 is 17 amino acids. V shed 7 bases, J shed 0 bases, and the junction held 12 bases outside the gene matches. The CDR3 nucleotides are TGTGCCAGCACCTGGGACAGAACTAATTCCTCTGGAAACACCATATATTTT. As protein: CASTWDRTNSSGNTIYF.

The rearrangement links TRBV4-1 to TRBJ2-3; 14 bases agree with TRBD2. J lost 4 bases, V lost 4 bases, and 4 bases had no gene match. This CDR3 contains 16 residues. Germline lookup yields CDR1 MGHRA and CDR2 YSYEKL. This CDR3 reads CASSRSTSGGADTQYF. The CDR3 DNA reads TGCGCCAGCAGCCGATCGACTAGCGGGGGGGCAGATACGCAGTATTTT.

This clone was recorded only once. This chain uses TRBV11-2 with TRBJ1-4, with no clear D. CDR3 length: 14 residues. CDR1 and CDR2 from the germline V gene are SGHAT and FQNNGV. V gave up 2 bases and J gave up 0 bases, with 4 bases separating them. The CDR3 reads CASSLITTNEKLFF. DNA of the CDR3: TGTGCCAGCAGCTTAATTACAACTAATGAAAAACTGTTTTTT.

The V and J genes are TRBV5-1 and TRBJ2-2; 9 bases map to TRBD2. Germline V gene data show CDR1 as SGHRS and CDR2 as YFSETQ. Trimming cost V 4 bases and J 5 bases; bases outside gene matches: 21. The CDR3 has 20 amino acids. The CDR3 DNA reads TGCGCCAGCAGCGGAACTAGCGGGTATGCCCCCAGGGGACGGACCGGGGAGCTGTTTTTT. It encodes CASSGTSGYAPRGRTGELFF. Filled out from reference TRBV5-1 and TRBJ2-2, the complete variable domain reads KAGVTQTPRYLIKTRGQQVTLSCSPISGHRSVSWYQQTPGQGLQFLFEYFSETQRNKGNFPGRFSGRQFSNSRSEMNVSTLELGDSALYLCASSGTSGYAPRGRTGELFFGEGSRLTVL.

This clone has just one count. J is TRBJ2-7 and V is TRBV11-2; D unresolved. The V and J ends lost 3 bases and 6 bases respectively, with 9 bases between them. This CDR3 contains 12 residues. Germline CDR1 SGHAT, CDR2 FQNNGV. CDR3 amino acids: CASSFSQLEQYF. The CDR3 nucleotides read TGTGCCAGCAGCTTCTCACAGCTCGAGCAGTACTTC.

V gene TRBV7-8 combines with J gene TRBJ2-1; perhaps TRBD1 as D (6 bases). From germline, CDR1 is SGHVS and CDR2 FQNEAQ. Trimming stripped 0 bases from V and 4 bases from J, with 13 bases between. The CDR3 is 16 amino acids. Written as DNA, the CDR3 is TGTGCCAGCAGCTTAGCGATGGGGGCACGTTACAATGAGCAGTTCTTC. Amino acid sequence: CASSLAMGARYNEQFF.

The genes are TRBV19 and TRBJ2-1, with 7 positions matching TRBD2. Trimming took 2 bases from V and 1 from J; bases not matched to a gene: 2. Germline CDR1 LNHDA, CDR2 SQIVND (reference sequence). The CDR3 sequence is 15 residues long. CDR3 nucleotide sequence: TGTGCCAGTAGTATAAAGGGAGGGTCCTACAATGAGCAGTTCTTC. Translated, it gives CASSIKGGSYNEQFF.

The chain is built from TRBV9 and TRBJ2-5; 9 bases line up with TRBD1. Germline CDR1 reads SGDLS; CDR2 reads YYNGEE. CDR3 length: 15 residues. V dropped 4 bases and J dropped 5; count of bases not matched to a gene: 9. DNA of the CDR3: TGTGCCAGCAGCTCCACGACAGGGGGTTTCGAGACCCAGTACTTC. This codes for CASSSTTGGFETQYF.

The CDR3 DNA reads TGTGCCAGCAGTCTACACCAGGCCAATGAGCAGTTCTTC. It encodes CASSLHQANEQFF. V and J are TRBV27 and TRBJ2-1; D is unclear. CDR1 MNHEY and CDR2 SMNVEV come from the germline V gene (reference sequence). V lost 5 bases, J lost 6 bases, and 11 bases lay in between. The CDR3 has 13 amino acids.

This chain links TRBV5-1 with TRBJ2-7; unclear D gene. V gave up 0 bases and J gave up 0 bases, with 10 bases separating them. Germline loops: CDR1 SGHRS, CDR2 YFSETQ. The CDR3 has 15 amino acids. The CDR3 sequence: CASSLGGPSSYEQYF. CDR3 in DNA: TGCGCCAGCAGCTTGGGCGGTCCCAGCTCCTACGAGCAGTACTTC. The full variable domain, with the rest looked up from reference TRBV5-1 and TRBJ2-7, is KAGVTQTPRYLIKTRGQQVTLSCSPISGHRSVSWYQQTPGQGLQFLFEYFSETQRNKGNFPGRFSGRQFSNSRSEMNVSTLELGDSALYLCASSLGGPSSYEQYFGPGTRLTVT.

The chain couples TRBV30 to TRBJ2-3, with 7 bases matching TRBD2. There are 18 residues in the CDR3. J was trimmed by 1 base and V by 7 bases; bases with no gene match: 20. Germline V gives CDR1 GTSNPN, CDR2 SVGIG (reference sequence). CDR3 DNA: TGTGCCTCGGAGGCCCGTAGCGGAGCCCGGGGGGGCACAGATACGCAGTATTTT. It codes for CASEARSGARGGTDTQYF. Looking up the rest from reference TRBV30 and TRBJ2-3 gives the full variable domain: SQTIHQWPATLVQPVGSPLSLECTVEGTSNPNLYWYRQAAGRGLQLLFYSVGIGQISSEVPQNLSASRPQDRQFILSSKKLLLSDSGFYLCASEARSGARGGTDTQYFGPGTRLTVL.

The chain's CDR3 is CASSSRRWGTGGTGELFF. The CDR3 DNA sequence: TGTGCCAGCAGCTCCCGACGGTGGGGGACAGGGGGCACCGGGGAGCTGTTTTTT. The V gene is TRBV11-2, the J gene TRBJ2-2; 11 bases map to TRBD1. The germline gives CDR1 SGHAT, CDR2 FQNNGV. V gave up 4 bases and J gave up 4 bases; unmatched junction bases: 11. This CDR3 has 18 residues.

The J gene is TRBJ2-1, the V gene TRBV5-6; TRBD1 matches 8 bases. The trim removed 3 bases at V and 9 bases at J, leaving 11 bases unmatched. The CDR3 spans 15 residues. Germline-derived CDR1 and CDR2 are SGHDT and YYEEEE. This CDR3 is CASSSQGAGSVEQFF. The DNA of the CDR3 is TGTGCCAGCAGCTCCCAGGGGGCAGGGTCGGTTGAGCAGTTCTTC.

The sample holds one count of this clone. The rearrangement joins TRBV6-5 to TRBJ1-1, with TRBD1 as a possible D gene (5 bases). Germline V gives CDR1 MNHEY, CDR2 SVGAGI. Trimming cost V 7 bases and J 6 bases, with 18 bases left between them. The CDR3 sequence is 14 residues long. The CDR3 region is CASTKLRRGAEAFF. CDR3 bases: TGTGCCAGCACCAAACTTCGGAGGGGCGCTGAAGCTTTCTTT.

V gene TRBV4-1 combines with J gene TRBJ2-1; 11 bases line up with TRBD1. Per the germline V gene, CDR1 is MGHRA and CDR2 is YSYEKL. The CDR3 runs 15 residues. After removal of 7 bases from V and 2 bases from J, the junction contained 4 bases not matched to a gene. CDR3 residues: CASTKGQGAYNEQFF. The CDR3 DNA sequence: TGCGCCAGCACGAAGGGACAGGGGGCCTACAATGAGCAGTTCTTC.

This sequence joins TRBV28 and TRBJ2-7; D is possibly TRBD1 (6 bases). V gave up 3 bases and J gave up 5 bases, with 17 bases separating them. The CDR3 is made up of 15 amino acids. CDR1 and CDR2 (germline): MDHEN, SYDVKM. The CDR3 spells CASSFGGGGAHEQYF. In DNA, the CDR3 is TGTGCCAGCAGTTTTGGGGGTGGGGGCGCCCACGAGCAGTACTTC.

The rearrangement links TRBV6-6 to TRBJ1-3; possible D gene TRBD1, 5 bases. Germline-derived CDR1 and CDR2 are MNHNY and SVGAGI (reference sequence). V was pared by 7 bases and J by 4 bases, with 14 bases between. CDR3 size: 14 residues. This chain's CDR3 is CASKTGGAGNTIYF. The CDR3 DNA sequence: TGTGCCAGCAAGACGGGGGGTGCAGGAAACACCATATATTTT.

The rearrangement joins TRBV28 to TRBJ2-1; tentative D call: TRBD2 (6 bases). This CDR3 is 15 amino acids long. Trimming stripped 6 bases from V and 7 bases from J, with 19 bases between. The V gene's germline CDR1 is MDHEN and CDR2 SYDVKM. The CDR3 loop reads CASRKASEGMNEQFF. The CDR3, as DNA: TGTGCCAGCAGGAAGGCTAGCGAGGGCATGAATGAGCAGTTCTTC.

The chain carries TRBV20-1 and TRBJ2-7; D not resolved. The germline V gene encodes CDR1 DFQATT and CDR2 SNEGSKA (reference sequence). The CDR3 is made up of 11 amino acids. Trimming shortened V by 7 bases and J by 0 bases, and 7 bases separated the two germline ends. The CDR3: CSVGGSYEQYF. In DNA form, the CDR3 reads TGCAGTGTAGGCGGCTCCTACGAGCAGTACTTC.

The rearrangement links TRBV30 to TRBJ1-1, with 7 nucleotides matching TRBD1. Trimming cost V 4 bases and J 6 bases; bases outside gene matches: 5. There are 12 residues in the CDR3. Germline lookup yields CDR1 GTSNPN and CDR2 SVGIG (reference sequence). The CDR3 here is CAWKGAWAEAFF. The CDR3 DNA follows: TGTGCCTGGAAGGGGGCGTGGGCTGAAGCTTTCTTT.

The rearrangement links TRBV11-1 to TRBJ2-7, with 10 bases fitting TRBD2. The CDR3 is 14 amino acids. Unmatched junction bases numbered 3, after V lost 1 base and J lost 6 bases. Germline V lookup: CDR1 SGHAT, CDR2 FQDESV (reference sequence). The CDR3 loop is CASSLGGLAIEQYF. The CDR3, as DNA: TGTGCCAGCAGCTTAGGGGGACTAGCGATCGAGCAGTACTTC.

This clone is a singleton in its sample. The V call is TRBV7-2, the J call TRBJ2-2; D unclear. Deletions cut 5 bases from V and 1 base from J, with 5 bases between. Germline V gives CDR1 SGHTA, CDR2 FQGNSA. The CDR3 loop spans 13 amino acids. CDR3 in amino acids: CASSPKNTGELFF. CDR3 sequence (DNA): TGTGCCAGCAGCCCCAAGAACACCGGGGAGCTGTTTTTT.